Listed here is a single T cell receptor beta chain. Its target is not known. Preparing the TCRbeta library involved the use of unique molecular identifiers. TCRdb reprocessed the PCR reads via MiXCR and lists one record per CDR3 protein. The sample includes about 870,000 distinct CDR3 sequences, about 15% seen only once; the top ten take approximately 5%. The sample belongs to a study of T-cell reconstitution after alpha-beta-depleted transplantation in children. Findings and limits, study-wide: It was surviving recipient T cells and thymic progenitors that gave some patients high TCRbeta diversity at day 60. Diversity and T-cell counts at one year after transplant derived mostly from new T cells. Several hundred rapidly expanded clones from non-depleted graft cells reportedly supplied alpha-beta T cells about two months post-transplant.

The V gene end was trimmed by 4 bases and the J gene end by 3 bases; junction bases not matched to a gene: 5. Germline V gene sequence: CDR1 SGHRS, CDR2 YFSETQ. This CDR3 region has 15 residues. The TCR comes from a male patient under 18 who had a stem cell transplant for acute lymphoblastic leukemia, so the T cells may come from the graft donor. The V call is TRBV5-1, the J call TRBJ2-7; 12 bases fit TRBD2. The material was PBMCs, mostly from graft donor cells, obtained 360 days after TCRalphabeta/CD19-depleted stem cell transplant. DNA of the CDR3: TGCGCCAGCAGCGCGGGACTAGCGGGTAACTACGAGCAGTACTTC. It translates to CASSAGLAGNYEQYF.